What follows is one TCR beta chain and its context. Its antigen is not identified. This entry is derived from a study of long-term antiretroviral therapy in people with HIV. Version v3.0 of the immunoSEQ assay ran at survey level. The assay was immunoSEQ multiplex PCR, and TCRdb's table has in-frame clones only and misses some. Among tens of thousands of clones listed, roughly four fifths were seen once. The CDR3 totals 15 residues. The germline V gene has CDR1 MRHNA and CDR2 SNTAGT. V shed 0 bases and J shed 5 bases, with 12 bases lying between them. General study findings and limits: All time points showed a repertoire dominated by clones expanded before ART.

The V gene is TRBV6-4, the J gene TRBJ2-3; the D gene is possibly TRBD1 (6 bases). Sequences were derived from unsorted PBMCs, sampled 0.4 years after starting antiretroviral therapy. The receptor was derived from a man aged 45-65 years with HIV. The CDR3 reads CASSDSWGPRDTQYF. CDR3 DNA: TGTGCCAGCAGTGACTCGTGGGGGCCAAGAGATACGCAGTATTTT.